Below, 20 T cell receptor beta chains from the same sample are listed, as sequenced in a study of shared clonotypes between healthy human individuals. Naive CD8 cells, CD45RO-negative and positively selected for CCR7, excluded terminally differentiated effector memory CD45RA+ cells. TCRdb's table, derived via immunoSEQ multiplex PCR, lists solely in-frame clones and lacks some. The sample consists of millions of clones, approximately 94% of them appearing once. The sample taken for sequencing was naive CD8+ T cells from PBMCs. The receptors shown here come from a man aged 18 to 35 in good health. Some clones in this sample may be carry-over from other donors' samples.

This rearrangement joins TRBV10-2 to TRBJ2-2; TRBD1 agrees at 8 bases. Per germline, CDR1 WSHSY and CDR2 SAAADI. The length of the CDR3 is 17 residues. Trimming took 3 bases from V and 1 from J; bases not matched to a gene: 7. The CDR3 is CASSDLTGTGNTGELFF. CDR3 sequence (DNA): TGCGCCAGCAGTGACCTAACGGGGACAGGGAACACCGGGGAGCTGTTTTTT.

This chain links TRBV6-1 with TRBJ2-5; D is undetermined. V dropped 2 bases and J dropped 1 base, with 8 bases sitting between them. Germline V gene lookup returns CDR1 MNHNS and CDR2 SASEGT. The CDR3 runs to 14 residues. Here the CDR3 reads CASSELGSQETQYF. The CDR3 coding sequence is TGTGCCAGCAGTGAACTAGGCAGCCAAGAGACCCAGTACTTC.

The CDR3, as DNA: TGTGCCAGCAGCTTAATCACCGGGGAGCTGTTTTTT. This codes for CASSLITGELFF. V gene TRBV7-9 combines with J gene TRBJ2-2; D remains unclear. This CDR3 is built from 12 residues. Germline V gives CDR1 SEHNR, CDR2 FQNEAQ (reference sequence). V lost 2 bases and J lost 4, with 2 bases in between.

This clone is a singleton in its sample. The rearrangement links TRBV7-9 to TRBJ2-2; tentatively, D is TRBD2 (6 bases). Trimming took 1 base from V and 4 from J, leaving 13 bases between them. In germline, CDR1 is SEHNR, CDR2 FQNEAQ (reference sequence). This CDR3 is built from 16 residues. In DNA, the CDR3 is TGTGCCAGCAGCTTAGATTTTAGCGGCCCCACCGGGGAGCTGTTTTTT. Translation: CASSLDFSGPTGELFF.

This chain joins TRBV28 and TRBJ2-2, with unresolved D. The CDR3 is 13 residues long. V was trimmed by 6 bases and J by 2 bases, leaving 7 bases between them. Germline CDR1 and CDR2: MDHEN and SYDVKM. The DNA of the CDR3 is TGTGCCAGCAGCCCCTCAAACACCGGGGAGCTGTTTTTT. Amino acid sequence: CASSPSNTGELFF.

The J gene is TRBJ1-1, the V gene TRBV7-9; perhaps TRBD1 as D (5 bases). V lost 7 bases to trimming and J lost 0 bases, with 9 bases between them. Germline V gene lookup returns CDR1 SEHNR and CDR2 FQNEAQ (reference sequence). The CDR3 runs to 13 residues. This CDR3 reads CASTLGLNTEAFF. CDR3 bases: TGTGCCAGCACCCTGGGGCTGAACACTGAAGCTTTCTTT.

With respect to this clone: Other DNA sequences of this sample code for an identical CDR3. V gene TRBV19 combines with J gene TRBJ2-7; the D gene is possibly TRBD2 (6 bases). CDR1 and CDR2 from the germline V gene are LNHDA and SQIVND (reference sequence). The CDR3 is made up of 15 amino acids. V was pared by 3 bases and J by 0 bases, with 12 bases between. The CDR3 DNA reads TGTGCCAGTAGTATCGGAGGGCCGAGCTCCTACGAGCAGTACTTC. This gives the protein CASSIGGPSSYEQYF. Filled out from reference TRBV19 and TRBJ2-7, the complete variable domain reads DGGITQSPKYLFRKEGQNVTLSCEQNLNHDAMYWYRQDPGQGLRLIYYSQIVNDFQKGDIAEGYSVSREKKESFPLTVTSAQKNPTAFYLCASSIGGPSSYEQYFGPGTRLTVT.

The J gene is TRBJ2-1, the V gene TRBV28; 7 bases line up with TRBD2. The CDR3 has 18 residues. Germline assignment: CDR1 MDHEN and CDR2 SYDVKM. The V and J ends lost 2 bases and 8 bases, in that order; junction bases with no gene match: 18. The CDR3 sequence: CASSLMAGLFTVADEQFF. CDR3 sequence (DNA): TGTGCCAGCAGTTTAATGGCGGGACTATTCACTGTAGCCGATGAGCAGTTCTTC.

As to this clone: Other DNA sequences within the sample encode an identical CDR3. Here the CDR3 reads CASSPSGNYNEQFF. As DNA, the CDR3 is TGTGCCAGCAGCCCTAGCGGCAACTACAATGAGCAGTTCTTC. This chain links TRBV7-9 with TRBJ2-1; 7 bases fit TRBD2. The CDR3 is 14 amino acids. In germline, CDR1 is SEHNR, CDR2 FQNEAQ (reference sequence). V shed 5 bases, J shed 3 bases, and the junction held 4 bases outside the gene matches.

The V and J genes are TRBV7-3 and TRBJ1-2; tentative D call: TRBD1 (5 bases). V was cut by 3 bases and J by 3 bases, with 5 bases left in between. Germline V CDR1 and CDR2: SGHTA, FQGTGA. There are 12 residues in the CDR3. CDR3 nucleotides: TGTGCCAGCAGCTTGGGGGACTATGGCTACACCTTC. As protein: CASSLGDYGYTF. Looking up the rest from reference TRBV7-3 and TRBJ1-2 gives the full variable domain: GAGVSQTPSNKVTEKGKYVELRCDPISGHTALYWYRQSLGQGPEFLIYFQGTGAADDSGLPNDRFFAVRPEGSVSTLKIQRTERGDSAVYLCASSLGDYGYTFGSGTRLTVV.

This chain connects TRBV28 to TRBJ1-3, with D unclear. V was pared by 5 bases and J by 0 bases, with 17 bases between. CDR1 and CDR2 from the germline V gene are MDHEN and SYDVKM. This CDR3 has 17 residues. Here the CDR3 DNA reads TGTGCCAGCAGTCTAAACCGCCCATGGCTCTCTGGAAACACCATATATTTT. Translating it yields CASSLNRPWLSGNTIYF.

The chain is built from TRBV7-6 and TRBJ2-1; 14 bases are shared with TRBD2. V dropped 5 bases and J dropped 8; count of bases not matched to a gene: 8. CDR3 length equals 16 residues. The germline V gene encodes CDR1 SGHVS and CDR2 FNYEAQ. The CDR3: CASSPGTSGGRDEQFF. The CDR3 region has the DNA TGTGCCAGCAGCCCCGGGACTAGCGGGGGCAGGGATGAGCAGTTCTTC.

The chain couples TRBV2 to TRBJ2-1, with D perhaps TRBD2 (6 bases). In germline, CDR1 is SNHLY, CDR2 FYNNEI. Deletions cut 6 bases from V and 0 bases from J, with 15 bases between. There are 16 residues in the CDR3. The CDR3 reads CASSRYRDFSYNEQFF. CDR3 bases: TGTGCCAGCAGCCGATACCGGGACTTCTCCTACAATGAGCAGTTCTTC.

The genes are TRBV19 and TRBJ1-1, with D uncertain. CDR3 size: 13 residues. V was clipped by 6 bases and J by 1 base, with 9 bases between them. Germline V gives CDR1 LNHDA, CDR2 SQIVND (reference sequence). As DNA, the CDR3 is TGTGCCAGTAGATCGGACGGGAACACTGAAGCTTTCTTT. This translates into CASRSDGNTEAFF.

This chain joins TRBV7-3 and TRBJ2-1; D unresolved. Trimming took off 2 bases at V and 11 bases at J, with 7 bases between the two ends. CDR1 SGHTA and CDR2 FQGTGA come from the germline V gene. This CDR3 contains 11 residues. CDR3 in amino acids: CASSLAGQQFF. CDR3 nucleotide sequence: TGTGCCAGCAGCTTAGCCGGACAGCAGTTCTTC.

The CDR3 is CASSPQTGAVGEQYF. The CDR3 DNA follows: TGTGCCAGCAGTCCTCAGACAGGGGCGGTGGGCGAGCAGTACTTC. J is TRBJ2-7 and V is TRBV27; 8 nucleotides align to TRBD1. CDR3 length equals 15 residues. Germline V CDR1 and CDR2: MNHEY, SMNVEV (reference sequence). V was pared by 5 bases and J by 6 bases, with 12 bases of the junction left unmatched.

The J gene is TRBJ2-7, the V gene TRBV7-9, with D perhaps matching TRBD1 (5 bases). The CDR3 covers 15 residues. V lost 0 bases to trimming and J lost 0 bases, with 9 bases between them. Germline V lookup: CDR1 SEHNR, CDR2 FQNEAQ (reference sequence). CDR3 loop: CASSLASGSSYEQYF. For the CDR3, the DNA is TGTGCCAGCAGCTTAGCCTCAGGGTCCTCCTACGAGCAGTACTTC.

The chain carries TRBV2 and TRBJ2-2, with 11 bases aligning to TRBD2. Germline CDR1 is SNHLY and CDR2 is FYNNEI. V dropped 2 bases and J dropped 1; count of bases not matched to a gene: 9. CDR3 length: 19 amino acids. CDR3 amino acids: CASSEIAYTSGRNTGELFF. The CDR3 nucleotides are TGTGCCAGCAGTGAAATAGCTTATACTAGCGGGAGGAACACCGGGGAGCTGTTTTTT.

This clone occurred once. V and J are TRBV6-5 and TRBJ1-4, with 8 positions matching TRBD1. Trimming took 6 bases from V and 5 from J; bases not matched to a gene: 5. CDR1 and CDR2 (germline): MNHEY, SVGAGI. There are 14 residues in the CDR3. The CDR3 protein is CASSLRQGNEKLFF. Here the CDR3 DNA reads TGTGCCAGCAGCCTTAGACAGGGGAATGAAAAACTGTTTTTT.

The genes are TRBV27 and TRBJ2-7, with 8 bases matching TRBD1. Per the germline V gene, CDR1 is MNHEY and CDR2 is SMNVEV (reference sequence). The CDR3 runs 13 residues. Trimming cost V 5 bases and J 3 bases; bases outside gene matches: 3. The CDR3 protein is CASSNDRGYEQYF. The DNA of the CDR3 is TGTGCCAGCAGTAATGACAGGGGCTACGAGCAGTACTTC.